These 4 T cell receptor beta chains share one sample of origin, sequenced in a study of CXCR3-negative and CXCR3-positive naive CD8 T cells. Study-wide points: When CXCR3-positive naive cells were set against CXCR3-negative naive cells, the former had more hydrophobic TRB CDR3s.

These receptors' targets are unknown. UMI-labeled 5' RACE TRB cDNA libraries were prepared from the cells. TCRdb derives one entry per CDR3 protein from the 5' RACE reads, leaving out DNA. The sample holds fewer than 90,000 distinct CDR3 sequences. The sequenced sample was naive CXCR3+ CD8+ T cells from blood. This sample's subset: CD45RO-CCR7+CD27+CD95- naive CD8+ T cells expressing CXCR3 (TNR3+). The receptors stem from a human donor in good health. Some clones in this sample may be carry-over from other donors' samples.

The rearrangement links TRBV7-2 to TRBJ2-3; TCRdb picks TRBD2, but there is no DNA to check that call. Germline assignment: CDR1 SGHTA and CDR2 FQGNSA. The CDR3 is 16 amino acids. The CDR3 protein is CASSPWTSGYTDTQYF.

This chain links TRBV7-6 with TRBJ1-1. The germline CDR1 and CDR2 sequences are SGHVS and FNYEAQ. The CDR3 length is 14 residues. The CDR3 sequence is CASSLTAANTEAFF.

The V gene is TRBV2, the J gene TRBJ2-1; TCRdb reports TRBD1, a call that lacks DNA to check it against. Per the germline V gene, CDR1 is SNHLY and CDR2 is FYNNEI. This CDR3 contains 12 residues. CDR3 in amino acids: CASSEGENEQFF.

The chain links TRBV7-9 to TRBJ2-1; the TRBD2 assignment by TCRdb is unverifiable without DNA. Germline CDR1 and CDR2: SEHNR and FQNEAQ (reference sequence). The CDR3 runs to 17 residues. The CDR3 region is CASSPRSGSTPYNEQFF.